Reported below is one T cell receptor (beta chain). Its binding antigen is unknown. No base-level quality is on record; no much larger clone is a single base apart. The immunoSEQ Assay, a bias-controlled multiplex PCR, was used to amplify TCRbeta CDR3 regions from genomic DNA. The authors' pipeline ran thus. Nucleated cell counts per sample were estimated from amplification of reference gene primers within the assay. Sequence reads were collapsed and filtered to measure the absolute abundance of every unique TCRbeta CDR3 rearrangement. For each sample, productive Simpson clonality was calculated by taking the square root of Simpson's diversity index across productive rearrangements. In its TCRdb copy, this immuneACCESS table keeps in-frame sequences only and misses some clones. Where compared with another copy, unresolved V genes explain less than half of these, and the others have no known cause. That table supplies the V and J calls and clone size; D and trimming were determined from the DNA. The sample contains about 100,000 clones, around nine tenths of them found a single time. About 7.2% of the sample is held by the ten biggest clonotypes.

V lost 4 bases and J lost 2 bases, and the count of bases not matched to a germline gene is 7. As encoded in the germline V gene (reference sequence), CDR1 is WNHNN while CDR2 is SYGVQD. The CDR3 measures 15 amino acids from cysteine to phenylalanine. This entry keeps only the CDR3 DNA: 45 bases, framed from base 1. The collaborating institutions used their own protocols to collect whole blood in K2EDTA tubes. For TCRbeta analysis, collaborators shipped samples as frozen whole blood, isolated PBMCs, or DNA extracted from either of those sample types. This specimen belongs to a study of blood T cell repertoires in COVID-19 (dated by TCRdb to 2020 to 2022). Background for the entire study: Samples covering the acute and convalescent phases of COVID-19 were provided by collaborators in the United States, Italy and Spain. Sample metadata almost always included a de-identified subject ID, COVID-19 status, age in years and sex. The prospective study material was composed of cDNA or gDNA derived from T cells, B-cell-depleted T cells, or PBMCs. Samples were obtained from the ongoing ImmuneRACE study (first 160 participants) and from 1,254 subjects provided by 6 global collaborators. The repertoires were made available in a free public database intended to serve as a resource for research on the immune response to SARS-CoV-2. Deeply sampled blood TCRbeta repertoires from subjects exposed to, actively infected with, or recovered from COVID-19 were included in the dataset. HLA class I and class II types, where available, came from metadata supplied by the sample provider rather than from assay-based typing.

Overall study results and their limits: How much clinical and demographic metadata was included differed by source and by participant, and the metadata was provided uncurated.

The chain couples TRBV10-1 to TRBJ2-7; TRBD1 aligns with 8 central bases. The receptor comes from a man aged 60 to 75 with acute or convalescent COVID-19. Sequencing was done on a sample of peripheral blood. The nucleotide sequence reads TGCGCCAGCAGTGGGGGTGGACAGGGCGCCTACGAGCAGTACTTC. The encoded protein is CASSGGGQGAYEQYF.